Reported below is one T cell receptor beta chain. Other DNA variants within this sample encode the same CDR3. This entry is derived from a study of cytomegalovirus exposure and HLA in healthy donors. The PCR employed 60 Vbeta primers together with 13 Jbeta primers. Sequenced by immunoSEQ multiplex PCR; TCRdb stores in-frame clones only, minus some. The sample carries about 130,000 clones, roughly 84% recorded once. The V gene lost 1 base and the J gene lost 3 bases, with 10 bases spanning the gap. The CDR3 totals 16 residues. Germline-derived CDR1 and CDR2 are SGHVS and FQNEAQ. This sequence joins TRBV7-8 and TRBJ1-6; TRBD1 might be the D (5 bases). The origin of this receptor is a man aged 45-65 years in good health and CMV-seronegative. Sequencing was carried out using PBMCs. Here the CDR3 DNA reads TGTGCCAGCAGCTTAGAGGTGGGACTCTATAATTCACCCCTCCACTTT. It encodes CASSLEVGLYNSPLHF.